This T cell receptor beta chain came from a study of beta chain features in type 1 diabetes. Study-wide context: The number of sorted cells examined across all samples was around 98 million.

With respect to this clone: Its antigen is unidentified.

Germline V lookup: CDR1 LNHDA, CDR2 SQIVND (reference sequence). V was clipped by 9 bases and J by 7 bases, with 18 bases between them. The CDR3 covers 14 residues. Study outcomes and limitations: Researchers report that Type 1 diabetes patients had moderately but significantly shorter TCRB CDR3s across all four CD4+ subsets.

Isolated RNA was reverse transcribed in full, so expressed TCRB transcripts were sequenced. This table comes from immunoSEQ multiplex PCR, and its TCRdb copy is limited to in-frame clones, with some not included. Of almost 350,000 clones listed, roughly 8% are singletons. The chain recombines TRBV19 with TRBJ2-2; TRBD1 is a possible D gene (6 bases). The specimen sequenced was central memory CD4+ T cells from blood. This TCR came from a woman between 18 and 29 years old in good health. CDR3 DNA: TGTGCCAGCAAACCATGGACAGCCGGCGGGGAGCTGTTTTTT. Its protein product is CASKPWTAGGELFF.